This entry features one T cell receptor beta chain sequence. No antigen is known for it. This specimen belongs to a study of shared clonotypes between healthy human individuals. General study findings and limits: Memory subsets generally showed lower estimated richness than naive subsets.

The assay was immunoSEQ multiplex PCR, and TCRdb's table has in-frame clones only and misses some. The table records roughly 1.4 million clones, approximately 98.5% of them present only once. Germline V gene sequence: CDR1 SGHDT, CDR2 YYEEEE. This CDR3 is 15 amino acids long. V lost 0 bases and J lost 1; bases outside the gene matches: 3. Sequenced: naive CD4+ T cells sorted from blood. Subset here: CD45RA+ positively selected. The receptor was derived from a man aged 25-40 years in good health. J is TRBJ2-7 and V is TRBV5-6, with 8 bases lining up with TRBD2. CDR3: CASSLELAASYEQYF. CDR3 nucleotides: TGTGCCAGCAGCTTGGAACTAGCGGCTTCCTACGAGCAGTACTTC.